This T cell receptor beta chain was identified in a study of T cells in Graves' hyperthyroidism and ophthalmopathy. Study in general: Peripheral blood was obtained at initial diagnosis, preceding any treatment.

CDR1 and CDR2 (germline): MDHEN, SYDVKM. The CDR3 has 18 residues. V lost 4 bases and J lost 1; bases outside the gene matches: 11. RNA transcripts yielded amplified TCR beta CDR3 regions. The TCR CDR3 first-round RT-PCR relied on the HTBI primer set. TCRdb recomputed calls from the multiplex PCR reads with MiXCR, one row per CDR3 protein. The sample has some 740,000 distinct CDR3 sequences; around 15% are singletons. Findings of the study overall: Most thyroid clonotypes with frequency above 0.001 were detected in blood.

Patients aged 18 to 65 had newly diagnosed hyperthyroidism of under 2 months' duration. Patients showing uncontrolled infection, other autoimmune disease, pregnancy or lactation were ineligible. As concerns this clonotype: Its target is unknown.

Sequenced input: blood. This chain connects TRBV28 to TRBJ2-7, with 12 bases that match TRBD2. The clonotype was recovered from a young woman with Graves' hyperthyroidism. The CDR3: CASSSWSSGRGPSYEQYF. The CDR3 DNA sequence: TGTGCCAGCAGTTCATGGTCTAGCGGGAGGGGTCCATCCTACGAGCAGTACTTC.